This TCR beta chain was sequenced in a study of CXCR4 blockade with PD-1 therapy in pancreatic cancer. Clones were sequenced by immunoSEQ multiplex PCR, and TCRdb holds only the in-frame ones, with some missing. This table has about 8,100 clones, less than 75% appearing once. With regard to this clone: Its antigen is unidentified. The junction differs from germline at one of its ends, possibly a read error.

This CDR3 contains 17 residues. Germline CDR1 and CDR2: MNHNS and SASEGT. Findings and caveats of the study: Tumors were clonally expanded, mean approximately 0.15 versus 0.05 in healthy blood.

The receptor was isolated from a human donor with pancreatic ductal adenocarcinoma. The J gene is TRBJ2-2, the V gene TRBV6-1; D may be TRBD1 (6 bases). Sequenced: tumor tissue. The CDR3 coding sequence is TGTGCCAGCAGTGAAGCGCGTCGGACAGCGAACGCCGGGGAGCTGTTTTTT. This codes for CASSEARRTANAGELFF.